These 14 T cell receptor beta chains share one sample of origin, sequenced in a study of monozygotic twins with inflammatory bowel disease. TCRdb reanalyzed the 5' RACE reads and collapses them to one entry per CDR3 protein, without DNA. Listed are around 410,000 distinct CDR3 sequences; 2% to 2.5% falls within the top ten. The sample was blood. Receptors were obtained from a human donor with ulcerative colitis or Crohn's disease, or a healthy co-twin of an affected twin (not recorded which).

The gene calls are TRBV12-3 or TRBV12-4 and TRBJ1-1. This CDR3 spans 12 amino acids. CDR3 loop: CASSFSATEAFF.

This chain uses TRBV6-1 with TRBJ1-6; no DNA is available, so the TRBD1 call from TCRdb remains unchecked. Germline lookup yields CDR1 MNHNS and CDR2 SASEGT. The CDR3 is 14 amino acids. CDR3 residues: CASSGQGWNSPLHF.

The chain combines TRBV3-1 with TRBJ2-7. The CDR3 length is 13 residues. Per the germline V gene, CDR1 is LGHDT and CDR2 is YNNKEL (reference sequence). The CDR3 is CASSPSEPYEQYF.

The chain is built from TRBV7-2 and TRBJ2-2; TCRdb selects TRBD1, and the lack of DNA leaves this call unchecked. Germline V lookup: CDR1 SGHTA, CDR2 FQGNSA. The CDR3 length is 14 residues. The CDR3 protein is CASSLYRTTGELFF.

The J gene is TRBJ2-7, the V gene TRBV4-3; TCRdb proposes TRBD1, but this gene call is untestable without DNA. Germline V gene lookup returns CDR1 LGHNA and CDR2 YSLEER. CDR3 size: 15 residues. The CDR3 region is CASSQDGQGAYEQYF.

The CDR3 loop reads CASSLSGGTGELFF. The chain recombines TRBV27 with TRBJ2-2; the D call of TRBD1 rests on TCRdb alone, since no DNA is present to check it. This CDR3 is 14 amino acids long. Germline V CDR1 and CDR2: MNHEY, SMNVEV (reference sequence).

This CDR3 reads CASSQDLGGPGNTIYF. The V and J genes are TRBV4-2 and TRBJ1-3; absent DNA, TCRdb's TRBD1 call cannot be checked. This CDR3 contains 16 residues. Germline V gene data show CDR1 as LGHNA and CDR2 as YNFKEQ.

The CDR3: CASSLTGGVGSLTPLHF. The V gene is TRBV7-2, the J gene TRBJ1-6. This CDR3 has 17 residues. Germline V gene sequence: CDR1 SGHTA, CDR2 FQGNSA. The full variable domain, its missing parts supplied by reference TRBV7-2 and TRBJ1-6, is GAGVSQSPSNKVTEKGKDVELRCDPISGHTALYWYRQSLGQGLEFLIYFQGNSAPDKSGLPSDRFSAERTGGSVSTLTIQRTQQEDSAVYLCASSLTGGVGSLTPLHFGNGTRLTVT.

V is TRBV10-3 and J is TRBJ1-1; lacking DNA, the TRBD1 call made by TCRdb goes unchecked. CDR1 is ENHRY, CDR2 SYGVKD, per germline. The CDR3 is 14 amino acids. CDR3 in amino acids: CAISIGTGLSEAFF.

The V and J genes are TRBV29-1 and TRBJ2-3; the D call from TCRdb, TRBD2, cannot be confirmed without DNA. CDR1 SQVTM and CDR2 ANQGSEA come from the germline V gene. There are 17 residues in the CDR3. CDR3 in amino acids: CSVEFLPTSGRADTQYF.

The chain recombines TRBV7-8 with TRBJ2-7; TCRdb calls TRBD2, which cannot be checked without DNA. CDR1 and CDR2 (germline): SGHVS, FQNEAQ. The CDR3 extends over 16 amino acids. The CDR3 here is CASSLGFGTSVYEQYF.

V usage is TRBV5-1 and J usage is TRBJ1-6. Looked up from germline, CDR1 is SGHRS and CDR2 is YFSETQ. The CDR3 runs to 13 residues. The CDR3 is CASSLDRDSPLHF.

The rearrangement uses TRBV28 and TRBJ2-5; TCRdb's assignment of TRBD1 cannot be checked, as there is no DNA. This CDR3 has 15 amino acids. The germline V gene encodes CDR1 MDHEN and CDR2 SYDVKM. This chain's CDR3 is CASRAGTGPQETQYF.

The genes are TRBV29-1 and TRBJ2-1; TCRdb picks TRBD2, but there is no DNA to check that call. The CDR3 sequence is 14 residues long. Germline V gene lookup returns CDR1 SQVTM and CDR2 ANQGSEA. The CDR3 loop is CSETSGSFGNEQFF.